These T cell receptor beta chains were read from a single sample in a study of shared clonotypes between healthy human individuals. Measured with immunoSEQ multiplex PCR; TCRdb has only the in-frame clones, and not every one. The table has roughly 2,300,000 clones, 92% seen once; the top ten hold around 0.35%. Sequences were obtained from naive CD4+ T cells from PBMCs. These receptors were obtained from a young man in good health. Some clones in this sample may be carry-over from other donors' samples. The CDR3 runs from the conserved cysteine through the conserved F or W. The order of the fields is clone size, V gene, J gene, D gene, CDR3 protein, CDR3 DNA. A D gene is named only where the DNA matches it firmly. Size tells how often a clone was seen (once, few, many) or the class of an expanded clone, and some rows leave it out.

-	TRBV7-6	TRBJ2-1	TRBD2	CASSSGGRTTNEQFF	TGTGCCAGCAGCTCAGGCGGGAGGACAACGAATGAGCAGTTCTTC
-	TRBV6-5	TRBJ1-2	-	CASRDSWYGYTF	TGTGCCAGCAGGGACAGTTGGTATGGCTACACCTTC
-	TRBV20-1	TRBJ1-1	-	CSGAEAFF	TGCAGTGGGGCCGAAGCTTTCTTT
-	TRBV28	TRBJ2-3	-	CASSLLGRSTDTQYF	TGTGCCAGCAGTTTATTGGGTAGAAGCACAGATACGCAGTATTTT
-	TRBV20-1	TRBJ2-7	-	CSARKDEQYF	TGCAGTGCTAGAAAGGACGAGCAGTACTTC
-	TRBV7-9	TRBJ1-4	-	CASSLAFGIARAYEKLFF	TGTGCCAGCAGCTTAGCGTTCGGGATAGCTCGGGCGTATGAAAAACTGTTTTTT
-	TRBV9	TRBJ2-5	-	CASSVRPSVSGLRAETQYF	TGTGCCAGCAGCGTACGTCCGAGCGTTAGCGGTCTAAGGGCGGAGACCCAGTACTTC
-	TRBV4-1	TRBJ2-2	-	CASLALGGDTGELFF	TGCGCCAGCCTAGCACTAGGGGGAGACACCGGGGAGCTGTTTTTT
-	TRBV30	TRBJ2-7	-	CAWRTASRAYEQYF	TGTGCCTGGCGGACGGCTAGCCGGGCCTACGAGCAGTACTTC
-	TRBV18	TRBJ1-3	TRBD1	CASSLGQESGNTIYF	TGTGCCAGCTCACTCGGACAGGAGTCTGGAAACACCATATATTTT
once	TRBV6-5	TRBJ2-6	-	CASRTEWSGANVLTF	TGTGCCAGCAGAACGGAGTGGTCTGGGGCCAACGTCCTGACTTTC
-	TRBV27	TRBJ2-5	TRBD1	CASSTGTGGKTQYF	TGTGCCAGCAGTACGGGGACAGGGGGAAAGACCCAGTACTTC
-	TRBV9	TRBJ2-7	TRBD2	CASSTLRKGLAGGYEQYF	TGTGCCAGCAGCACCCTAAGAAAAGGACTAGCGGGAGGCTACGAGCAGTACTTC
-	TRBV28	TRBJ2-7	TRBD1	CASRTDRGSYEQYF	TGTGCCAGCAGAACGGACAGGGGTTCCTACGAGCAGTACTTC
-	TRBV19	TRBJ1-1	-	CASSPSGGAPGAFF	TGTGCCAGTAGTCCCTCGGGAGGGGCCCCCGGGGCTTTCTTT
-	TRBV18	TRBJ2-7	-	CASSPAREDEQYF	TGTGCCAGCTCACCGGCCAGGGAGGACGAGCAGTACTTC
-	TRBV18	TRBJ1-2	TRBD1	CASSQGAKALGYTF	TGTGCCAGCTCACAGGGGGCTAAGGCTCTAGGCTACACCTTC